These 8 T cell receptor beta chains were all obtained from the same sample, sequenced in a study of T-cell reconstitution after alpha-beta-depleted transplantation in children. The TCRbeta library was prepared with unique molecular identifiers. TCRdb re-analysed the PCR reads in MiXCR, keeping a single row per CDR3 protein. The sample comprises some 600,000 distinct CDR3 sequences, 13% of which are singletons, and around 2.2% rests with the top ten. The sequencing here drew on PBMCs, mostly from graft donor cells, taken 360 days after TCRalphabeta/CD19-depleted stem cell transplant. All receptors come from a male patient between 5 and 17 years old who had a stem cell transplant for acute myeloid leukemia, so the T cells may come from the graft donor.

The chain has TRBV7-8 and TRBJ2-3; 7 bases fit TRBD2. The length of the CDR3 is 16 residues. Unmatched junction bases numbered 19, after V lost 10 bases and J lost 6 bases. Looked up from germline, CDR1 is SGHVS and CDR2 is FQNEAQ. The DNA for the CDR3 is TGTGCCACCCTTGACCCAGCGGGATCCGTGACGGATACGCAGTATTTT. Amino acids: CATLDPAGSVTDTQYF.

Only a few counts were recorded for this clonotype. CDR3 sequence reads: CASYRGTYEQYF. The CDR3 DNA sequence: TGTGCCTCTTATCGGGGGACCTACGAGCAGTACTTC. The gene calls are TRBV28 and TRBJ2-7; D is perhaps TRBD2 (6 bases). V gave up 11 bases and J gave up 2 bases, with 13 bases separating them. Germline CDR1 reads MDHEN; CDR2 reads SYDVKM. CDR3 length equals 12 residues.

This clonotype occurred a few times. The chain is built from TRBV27 and TRBJ2-3, with 8 bases that match TRBD2. V lost 4 bases, J lost 2 bases, and 14 bases stayed unmatched. The CDR3 is 18 amino acids. CDR1 and CDR2 from the germline V gene are MNHEY and SMNVEV (reference sequence). The CDR3 loop is CASSSTNPTSGITDTQYF. The CDR3 DNA follows: TGTGCCAGCAGTTCTACGAACCCCACTAGCGGAATCACAGATACGCAGTATTTT.

In its sample, this clonotype was seen a few times. The chain employs TRBV20-1 and TRBJ2-2; 7 nucleotides align to TRBD1. In germline, CDR1 is DFQATT, CDR2 SNEGSKA (reference sequence). This CDR3 region has 13 residues. The V gene end was trimmed by 6 bases and the J gene end by 1 base; junction bases not matched to a gene: 2. This chain's CDR3 is CSARQGNTGELFF. DNA for the CDR3: TGCAGTGCGAGACAGGGGAACACCGGGGAGCTGTTTTTT.

The chain uses TRBV7-2 and TRBJ2-1; 9 bases fit TRBD2. From germline, CDR1 is SGHTA and CDR2 FQGNSA. The CDR3 consists of 16 residues. Trimming cost V 4 bases and J 6 bases; bases outside gene matches: 10. In nucleotides, the CDR3 is TGTGCCAGCAGCTCCGCTCTAGCGGGGATCGGCAATGAGCAGTTCTTC. Protein: CASSSALAGIGNEQFF.

This clonotype was counted at least ten times. The chain is built from TRBV3-1 and TRBJ2-1; a possible D gene is TRBD1 (5 bases). Germline-derived CDR1 and CDR2 are LGHDT and YNNKEL (reference sequence). CDR3 size: 12 residues. The V end lost 0 bases, the J end lost 13 bases, and 10 bases lay between the germline ends. The CDR3 reads CASSQDDRSQFF. Here the CDR3 DNA reads TGTGCCAGCAGCCAAGATGACAGAAGCCAGTTCTTC.

A few counts support this clonotype. The chain links TRBV29-1 to TRBJ1-2; a possible D gene is TRBD1 (5 bases). CDR1 is SQVTM and CDR2 is ANQGSEA in the germline V gene. Deletions cut 4 bases from V and 1 base from J, with 13 bases between. The CDR3 consists of 14 residues. CDR3 DNA sequence: TGCAGCGTTGTTGGGGGGAGGATTAACTATGGCTACACCTTC. As protein: CSVVGGRINYGYTF.

A few counts support this clonotype. The rearrangement links TRBV6-5 to TRBJ2-5; 7 nucleotides agree with TRBD1. Germline trimming cut 2 bases from V and 1 base from J; bases unmatched to any gene: 1. This CDR3 has 14 amino acids. Germline V gives CDR1 MNHEY, CDR2 SVGAGI. CDR3 sequence reads: CASSYRGPQETQYF. DNA of the CDR3: TGTGCCAGCAGTTACAGGGGGCCCCAAGAGACCCAGTACTTC.